The sequence of this TCR beta chain was determined in a study of control samples from healthy donors and cancer patients. This clone was seen a few times. Generated by immunoSEQ multiplex PCR, the TCRdb table keeps only in-frame clones and is missing some. The sample lists tens of thousands of clones, 80% occurring once. V lost 4 bases to trimming and J lost 5 bases; unmatched junction nucleotides: 9. Germline V gives CDR1 SGHRS, CDR2 YFSETQ. This CDR3 is 15 amino acids long. The chain employs TRBV5-1 and TRBJ1-5; 7 nucleotides line up with TRBD1. Sequencing input: blood. The TCR sequence derives from a man in his 70s in good health. The CDR3 DNA reads TGCGCCAGCAGCCCCGGGGCAGGGGGAGATCAGCCCCAGCATTTT. The encoded protein is CASSPGAGGDQPQHF.